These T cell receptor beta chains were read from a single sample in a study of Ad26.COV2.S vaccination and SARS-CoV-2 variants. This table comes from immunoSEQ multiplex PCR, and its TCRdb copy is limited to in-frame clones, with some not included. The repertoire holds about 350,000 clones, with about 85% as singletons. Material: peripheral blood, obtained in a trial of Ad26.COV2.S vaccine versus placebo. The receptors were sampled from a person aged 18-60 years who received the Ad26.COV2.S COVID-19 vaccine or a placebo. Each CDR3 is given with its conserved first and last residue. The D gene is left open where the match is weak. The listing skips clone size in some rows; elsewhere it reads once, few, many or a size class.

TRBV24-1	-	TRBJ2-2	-	TGTGCCACCAGTAAGGCGGACACCGGGGAGCTGTTTTTT	CATSKADTGELFF
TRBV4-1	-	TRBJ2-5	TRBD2	TGCGCCAGCAGCCCTTATGAGGGCGGGGGGGAGACCCAGTACTTC	CASSPYEGGGETQYF
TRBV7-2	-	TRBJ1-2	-	TGTGCCAGCAGCTTAACCCTCAGGGGCGGCTATGGCTACACCTTC	CASSLTLRGGYGYTF
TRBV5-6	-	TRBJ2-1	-	TGTGCCAGCAGCGACGATTACAATGAGCAGTTCTTC	CASSDDYNEQFF
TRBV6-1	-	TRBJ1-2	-	TGTGCCAGCAGTGAAAGGTTTAACTATGGCTACACCTTC	CASSERFNYGYTF
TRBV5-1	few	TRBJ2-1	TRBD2	TGCGCCAGCAGCCTCGGGACTAGCGGGCCCAATGAGCAGTTCTTC	CASSLGTSGPNEQFF
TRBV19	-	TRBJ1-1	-	TGTGCCAGTAGTATGACAGATTTCACTGAAGCTTTCTTT	CASSMTDFTEAFF
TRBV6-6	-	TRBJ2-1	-	TGTGCCAGCAGCCGACAGAGCTCCTACAATGAGCAGTTCTTC	CASSRQSSYNEQFF
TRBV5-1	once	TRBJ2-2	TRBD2	TGCGCCAGCAGCTACCAAGCGGGAGGGTCCGGGGAGCTGTTTTTT	CASSYQAGGSGELFF
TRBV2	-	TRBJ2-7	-	TGTGCCAGCAGTGAGGGGGTAGCCTACGAGCAGTACTTC	CASSEGVAYEQYF
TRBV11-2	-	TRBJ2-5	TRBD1	TGTGCCAGCACCAGGGGGGAGACCCAGTACTTC	CASTRGETQYF
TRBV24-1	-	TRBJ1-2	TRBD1	TGTGCCACCAGTGACCGGGACAGGGCCAGCTACACCTTC	CATSDRDRASYTF
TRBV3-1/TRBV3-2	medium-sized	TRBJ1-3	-	TGTGCCAGCAGCCTGGACAGACACACCATATATTTT	CASSLDRHTIYF
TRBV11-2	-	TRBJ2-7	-	TGTGCCAGCAGCTTAGGTCTCACCTACGAGCAGTACTTC	CASSLGLTYEQYF
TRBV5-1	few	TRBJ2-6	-	TGCGCCAGCAGCTTGGTGGTGGCTGGGGCCAACGTCCTGACTTTC	CASSLVVAGANVLTF
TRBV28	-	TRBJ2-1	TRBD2	TGTGCCAGCAGTTATCCGAGCGGGAGTCGTTACAATGAGCAGTTCTTC	CASSYPSGSRYNEQFF
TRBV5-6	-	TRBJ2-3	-	TGTGCCAGCAGCTTGGGAGGGTCCGCGCGGCAGTATTTT	CASSLGGSARQYF
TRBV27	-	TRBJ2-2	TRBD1	TGTGCCAGCAGTCTGAACAGGGGCGGCACCGGGGAGCTGTTTTTT	CASSLNRGGTGELFF
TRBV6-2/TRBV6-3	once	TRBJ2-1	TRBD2	TGTGCCAGCAGCGCTTTTGGGGGACTAGCGGGTAACAATGAGCAGTTCTTC	CASSAFGGLAGNNEQFF
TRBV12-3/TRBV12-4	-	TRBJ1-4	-	TGTGCCAGCAGTCGGCCGGGCCAATTGGTGTTTTTT	CASSRPGQLVFF
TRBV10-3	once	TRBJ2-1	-	TGTGCCATCAGTGCTGGACAGCCGAATGAGCAGTTCTTC	CAISAGQPNEQFF
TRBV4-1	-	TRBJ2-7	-	TGCGCCAGCAGCCTCCTCACAGGGAATTCGGACGAGCAGTACTTC	CASSLLTGNSDEQYF
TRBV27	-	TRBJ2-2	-	TGTGCCAGCAGTCCTATTGGGGGGCGAAAGGCCGGGGAGCTGTTTTTT	CASSPIGGRKAGELFF
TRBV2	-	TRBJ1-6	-	TGTGCCAGCAAGAGGGAAGTTGTTTCACCCCTCCACTTT	CASKREVVSPLHF
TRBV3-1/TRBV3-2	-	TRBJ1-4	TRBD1	TGTGCCAGCAGCCAAGATGGGACAGGGGCTGAAAAACTGTTTTTT	CASSQDGTGAEKLFF
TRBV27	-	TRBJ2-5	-	TGTGCCAGCAGTCAAACAACTAGTTTGGAGACCCAGTACTTC	CASSQTTSLETQYF
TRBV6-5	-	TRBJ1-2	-	TGTGCCAGCACCCGTGACGGAAACTCTAACTATGGCTACACCTTC	CASTRDGNSNYGYTF
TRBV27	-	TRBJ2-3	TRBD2	TGTGCCAGCAGTTTATCGTTAGCGGGAGGGCCCACAGATACGCAGTATTTT	CASSLSLAGGPTDTQYF
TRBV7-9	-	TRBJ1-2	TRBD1	TGTGCCGCCGGAGACAGGGGAAGTGGCTACACCTTC	CAAGDRGSGYTF
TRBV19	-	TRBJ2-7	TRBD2	TGTGCCAGTAGTATAGCATTGGGACTAGCGGGTTACGAGCAGTACTTC	CASSIALGLAGYEQYF
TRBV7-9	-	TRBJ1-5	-	TGTGCCAGCAGCTTTGAGGCAAATCAGCCCCAGCATTTT	CASSFEANQPQHF
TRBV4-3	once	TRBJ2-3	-	TGCGCCAGCAGCCAAGTTGGAGGGGCAGATACGCAGTATTTT	CASSQVGGADTQYF
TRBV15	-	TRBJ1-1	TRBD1	TGTGCCACCAGCAGAGACTTGGCAGGGGGCGGCACTGAAGCTTTCTTT	CATSRDLAGGGTEAFF
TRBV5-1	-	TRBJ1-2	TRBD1	TGCGCCAGCAGCTTGACGGGACAGGGGTACGTGGGCGGCTACACCTTC	CASSLTGQGYVGGYTF
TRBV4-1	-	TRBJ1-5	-	TGCGCCAGCAGCCAAGTAGGTTACAATCAGCCCCAGCATTTT	CASSQVGYNQPQHF
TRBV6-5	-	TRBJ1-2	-	TGTGCCAGCAGTTACTCGTTCGAACCCCTCTATGGCTACACCTTC	CASSYSFEPLYGYTF
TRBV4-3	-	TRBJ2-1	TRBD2	TGCGCCAGCAGCCAAGATAGCGGGGGTTACGCTGAGCAGTTCTTC	CASSQDSGGYAEQFF
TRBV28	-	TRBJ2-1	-	TGTGCCAGCAGTCGGGACGGGAGCTCCTACAATGAGCAGTTCTTC	CASSRDGSSYNEQFF
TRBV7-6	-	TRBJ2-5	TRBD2	TGTGCCAGCAGCACGGGACTAGCGGGACTAGGGACCCAGTACTTC	CASSTGLAGLGTQYF
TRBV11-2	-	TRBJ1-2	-	TGTGCCAGCAGCTTACGAGCGGCAGCCTACTTTAACTATGGCTACACCTTC	CASSLRAAAYFNYGYTF
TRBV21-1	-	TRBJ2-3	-	TGTGCCAGCAGCAAAGTTGGGACTAGCGGGGGCACTAGCACAGATACGCAGTATTTT	CASSKVGTSGGTSTDTQYF
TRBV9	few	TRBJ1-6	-	TGTGCCAGCAGTAGGGAGGCCACAGTGGATTCACCCCTCCACTTT	CASSREATVDSPLHF
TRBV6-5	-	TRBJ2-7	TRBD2	TGTGCCAGCAGTCTAGCGGGAGGGTTGTACGAGCAGTACTTC	CASSLAGGLYEQYF